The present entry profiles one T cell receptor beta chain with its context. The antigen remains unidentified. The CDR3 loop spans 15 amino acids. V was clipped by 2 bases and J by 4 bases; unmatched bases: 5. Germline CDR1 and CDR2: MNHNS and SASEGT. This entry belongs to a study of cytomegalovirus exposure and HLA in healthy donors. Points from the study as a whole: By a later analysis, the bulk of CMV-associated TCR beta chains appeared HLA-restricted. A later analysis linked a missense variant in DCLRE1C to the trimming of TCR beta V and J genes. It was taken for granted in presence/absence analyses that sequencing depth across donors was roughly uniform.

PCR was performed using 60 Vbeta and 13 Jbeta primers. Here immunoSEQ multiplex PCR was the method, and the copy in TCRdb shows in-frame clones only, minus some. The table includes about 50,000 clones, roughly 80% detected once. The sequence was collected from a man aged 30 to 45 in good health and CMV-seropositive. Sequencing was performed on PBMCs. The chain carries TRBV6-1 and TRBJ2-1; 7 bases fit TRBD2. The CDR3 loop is CASSESWRGYNEQFF. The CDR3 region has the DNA TGTGCCAGCAGTGAATCGTGGCGGGGGTACAATGAGCAGTTCTTC.